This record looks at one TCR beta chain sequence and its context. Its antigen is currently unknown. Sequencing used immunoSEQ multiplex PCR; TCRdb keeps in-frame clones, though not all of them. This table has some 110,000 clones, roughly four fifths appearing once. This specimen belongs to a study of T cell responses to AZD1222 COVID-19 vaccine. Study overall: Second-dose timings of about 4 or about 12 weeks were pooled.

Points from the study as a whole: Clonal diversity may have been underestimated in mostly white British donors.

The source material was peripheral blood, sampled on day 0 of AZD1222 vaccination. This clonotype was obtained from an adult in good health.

The CDR3 loop reads CASSYRGQEETQYF. For the CDR3, the DNA is TGTGCCAGCAGTTACCGAGGACAGGAAGAGACCCAGTACTTC. The chain links TRBV6-5 to TRBJ2-5; 7 bases line up with TRBD1. Germline CDR1 reads MNHEY; CDR2 reads SVGAGI. V lost 2 bases, J lost 3 bases, and 3 bases stayed unmatched. There are 14 residues in the CDR3.